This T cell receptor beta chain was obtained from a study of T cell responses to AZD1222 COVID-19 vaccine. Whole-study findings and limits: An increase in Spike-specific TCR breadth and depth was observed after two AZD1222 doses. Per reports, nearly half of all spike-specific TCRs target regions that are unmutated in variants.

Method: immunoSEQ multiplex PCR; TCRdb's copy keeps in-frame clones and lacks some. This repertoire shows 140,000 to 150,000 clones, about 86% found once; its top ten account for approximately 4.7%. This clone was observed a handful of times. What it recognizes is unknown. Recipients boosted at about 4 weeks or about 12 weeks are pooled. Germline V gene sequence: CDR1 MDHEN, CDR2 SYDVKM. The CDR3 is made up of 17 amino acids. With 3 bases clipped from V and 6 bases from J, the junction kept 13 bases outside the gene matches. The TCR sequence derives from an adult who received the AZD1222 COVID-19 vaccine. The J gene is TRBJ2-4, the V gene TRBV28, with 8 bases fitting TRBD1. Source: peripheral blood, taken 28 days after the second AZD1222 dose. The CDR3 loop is CASSFYVGAGGLNIQYF. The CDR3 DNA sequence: TGTGCCAGCAGTTTTTATGTAGGGGCAGGGGGCCTAAACATTCAGTACTTC.